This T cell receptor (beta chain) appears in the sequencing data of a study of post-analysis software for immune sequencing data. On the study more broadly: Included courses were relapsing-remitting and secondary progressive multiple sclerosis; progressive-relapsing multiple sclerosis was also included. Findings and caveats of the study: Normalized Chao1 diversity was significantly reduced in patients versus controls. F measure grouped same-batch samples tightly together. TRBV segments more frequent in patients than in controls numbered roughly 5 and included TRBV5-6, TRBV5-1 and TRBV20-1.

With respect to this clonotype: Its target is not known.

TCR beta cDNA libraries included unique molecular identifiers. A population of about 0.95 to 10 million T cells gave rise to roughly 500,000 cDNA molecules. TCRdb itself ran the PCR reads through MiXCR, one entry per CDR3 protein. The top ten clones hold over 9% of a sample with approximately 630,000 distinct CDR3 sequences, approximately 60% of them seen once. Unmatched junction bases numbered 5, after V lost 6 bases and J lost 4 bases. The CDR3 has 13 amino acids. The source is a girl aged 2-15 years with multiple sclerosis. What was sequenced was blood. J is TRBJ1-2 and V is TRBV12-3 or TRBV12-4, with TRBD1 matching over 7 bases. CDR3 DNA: TGTGCCAGCAGCTGGGACAGTTTCTATGGCTACACCTTC. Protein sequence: CASSWDSFYGYTF.